These T cell receptor beta chains were read from a single sample in a study of Ad26.COV2.S vaccination and SARS-CoV-2 variants. TCRdb's copy holds only in-frame clones and misses some; the assay was immunoSEQ multiplex PCR. The sample shows more than 250,000 clones, more than 70% of them seen only once. Sequences were derived from peripheral blood, sampled in a trial of Ad26.COV2.S vaccine versus placebo. All receptors derive from a person aged 18-60 years who received the Ad26.COV2.S COVID-19 vaccine or a placebo. Both conserved end residues are part of each CDR3. A D gene is named only where the DNA matches it firmly. Expanded clones get a size class; other rows say once, few or many, or leave the size out.

clone size	V gene	D gene	J gene	CDR3 protein	CDR3 DNA
NA	TRBV20-1	NA	TRBJ1-2	CSARERGGYTF	TGCAGTGCTAGAGAAAGAGGCGGCTACACCTTC
NA	TRBV6-6	NA	TRBJ1-1	CASSPPSRLLNTEAFF	TGTGCCAGCAGTCCCCCGAGCAGGTTGTTGAACACTGAAGCTTTCTTT
NA	TRBV7-9	TRBD1	TRBJ1-2	CASSWGQGASDGYTF	TGTGCCAGCAGCTGGGGCCAGGGGGCATCTGATGGCTACACCTTC
few	TRBV7-8	NA	TRBJ1-5	CASSLASGGWSNQPQHF	TGTGCCAGCAGCTTAGCCTCGGGGGGCTGGAGCAATCAGCCCCAGCATTTT
NA	TRBV20-1	NA	TRBJ2-1	CSARWGNEQFF	TGCAGTGCTAGATGGGGCAATGAGCAGTTCTTC
NA	TRBV5-5	NA	TRBJ1-2	CASSLGSYGYTF	TGTGCCAGCAGCTTGGGGAGCTATGGCTACACCTTC
NA	TRBV28	TRBD2	TRBJ2-2	CASSAGTSGTFTGELFF	TGTGCCAGCAGCGCCGGGACTAGCGGAACTTTCACCGGGGAGCTGTTTTTT
NA	TRBV11-1	NA	TRBJ2-1	CASSLLRDYNEQFF	TGTGCCAGCAGCTTACTTAGGGACTACAATGAGCAGTTCTTC
NA	TRBV6-5	NA	TRBJ1-5	CASRDGYSNQPQHF	TGTGCCAGCAGGGACGGTTATAGCAATCAGCCCCAGCATTTT
once	TRBV18	NA	TRBJ2-1	CASSPQEGAGEQFF	TGTGCCAGCTCACCCCAGGAGGGGGCGGGTGAGCAGTTCTTC
once	TRBV7-8	TRBD1	TRBJ1-1	CASSLGVQGAWTEAFF	TGTGCCAGCAGCTTAGGGGTGCAGGGGGCTTGGACTGAAGCTTTCTTT
NA	TRBV29-1	NA	TRBJ1-1	CSVEDLRRPNTEAFF	TGCAGCGTTGAAGATCTCCGGCGCCCGAACACTGAAGCTTTCTTT
once	TRBV5-6	TRBD2	TRBJ2-3	CASSLRLAVTDTQYF	TGTGCCAGCAGCTTGCGACTAGCGGTCACAGATACGCAGTATTTT
NA	TRBV18	NA	TRBJ2-7	CASSPFGRGAYEQYF	TGTGCCAGCTCACCATTCGGCAGGGGGGCCTACGAGCAGTACTTC
NA	TRBV28	NA	TRBJ1-5	CASSLGQPQHF	TGTGCCAGCAGTTTGGGTCAGCCCCAGCATTTT
NA	TRBV4-3	NA	TRBJ2-7	CASSQSGTRGDEQYF	TGCGCCAGCAGCCAGTCGGGGACCCGAGGGGACGAGCAGTACTTC
few	TRBV28	TRBD1	TRBJ2-7	CASSSTGVSAEQYF	TGTGCCAGCAGTTCAACAGGGGTATCAGCCGAGCAGTACTTC
few	TRBV30	TRBD1	TRBJ2-7	CAWSVQAGGEQYF	TGTGCCTGGAGTGTACAGGCAGGGGGCGAGCAGTACTTC
NA	TRBV15	TRBD1	TRBJ1-1	CATSTRTGNTEAFF	TGTGCCACCAGCACCCGGACAGGGAACACTGAAGCTTTCTTT
NA	TRBV4-1	NA	TRBJ1-1	CASSQLRLRTEAFF	TGCGCCAGCAGCCAACTCAGATTACGCACTGAAGCTTTCTTT
NA	TRBV7-8	TRBD2	TRBJ2-3	CASSRGTTTDTQYF	TGTGCCAGCAGCCGAGGGACTACCACAGATACGCAGTATTTT
NA	TRBV18	TRBD1	TRBJ2-7	CASSPTGTGAYEQYF	TGTGCCAGCTCACCAACCGGGACAGGGGCGTATGAGCAGTACTTC
NA	TRBV3-1/TRBV3-2	TRBD2	TRBJ2-2	CASSQVTSGDNTGELFF	TGTGCCAGCAGCCAAGTCACTAGCGGAGACAACACCGGGGAGCTGTTTTTT
NA	TRBV5-1	NA	TRBJ2-2	CASMEFGGTAGELFF	TGCGCCAGCATGGAGTTCGGAGGTACCGCCGGGGAGCTGTTTTTT
NA	TRBV7-9	NA	TRBJ1-1	CASSLVRTLKEAFF	TGTGCCAGCAGCTTAGTACGGACGCTCAAAGAAGCTTTCTTT
NA	TRBV5-1	NA	TRBJ1-1	CASSLGPSNTEAFF	TGCGCCAGCAGCTTGGGGCCATCGAACACTGAAGCTTTCTTT
NA	TRBV5-1	NA	TRBJ2-7	CASSFSESYEQYF	TGCGCCAGCAGCTTTTCGGAGTCCTACGAGCAGTACTTC
NA	TRBV12-5	TRBD2	TRBJ2-1	CASGWRLAGANNEQFF	TGTGCTAGTGGCTGGCGTCTAGCGGGAGCAAACAATGAGCAGTTCTTC
NA	TRBV18	NA	TRBJ1-1	CASSPIAGGGRMYTEAFF	TGTGCCAGCTCACCGATCGCAGGCGGGGGGCGCATGTACACTGAAGCTTTCTTT
NA	TRBV18	NA	TRBJ2-3	CASSINVQGTDTQYF	TGTGCCAGCTCGATAAACGTACAGGGCACAGATACGCAGTATTTT
NA	TRBV6-5	NA	TRBJ1-2	CASSYYVGAYYGYTF	TGTGCCAGCAGTTACTACGTAGGAGCTTACTATGGCTACACCTTC
NA	TRBV19	NA	TRBJ1-2	CASSPTTGRGAYGYTF	TGTGCCAGTAGTCCGACTACCGGCCGAGGGGCATATGGCTACACCTTC
NA	TRBV27	TRBD1	TRBJ2-5	CASSSIPDRAQETQYF	TGTGCCAGCAGTTCCATCCCCGACAGGGCCCAAGAGACCCAGTACTTC
NA	TRBV3-1/TRBV3-2	TRBD1	TRBJ2-7	CASSLDRGSSYEQYF	TGTGCCAGCAGCCTCGACAGGGGGAGCTCCTACGAGCAGTACTTC
NA	TRBV20-1	TRBD1	TRBJ1-2	CSPKGAPGYTF	TGCAGCCCGAAGGGGGCGCCGGGCTACACCTTC
NA	TRBV29-1	TRBD2	TRBJ2-7	CSIRGESSYEQYF	TGCAGCATCCGGGGGGAAAGCTCCTACGAGCAGTACTTC
NA	TRBV10-3	NA	TRBJ1-6	CAISELLPPNSPLHF	TGTGCCATCAGTGAGTTGTTACCCCCAAATTCACCCCTCCACTTT
NA	TRBV5-5	TRBD1	TRBJ1-2	CASSLKGQHGYTF	TGTGCCAGCAGCTTGAAGGGACAGCATGGCTACACCTTC
NA	TRBV30	NA	TRBJ1-6	CARSLQATNSPLHF	TGTGCCCGGTCCCTACAGGCAACTAATTCACCCCTCCACTTT
NA	TRBV18	NA	TRBJ1-1	CASSPGEDTEAFF	TGTGCCAGCTCACCAGGGGAGGACACTGAAGCTTTCTTT
NA	TRBV3-1/TRBV3-2	TRBD2	TRBJ2-3	CASSPMGLNTDTQCF	TGTGCCAGCAGCCCCATGGGACTAAACACAGATACGCAGTGTTTT
few	TRBV19	NA	TRBJ2-2	CASSIGPWTESNTGELFF	TGTGCCAGTAGTATAGGTCCCTGGACCGAGAGTAACACCGGGGAGCTGTTTTTT
NA	TRBV18	NA	TRBJ1-4	CASSPYGGHNEKLFF	TGTGCCAGCTCACCATATGGGGGTCATAATGAAAAACTGTTTTTT
NA	TRBV5-1	NA	TRBJ2-4	CASRPPGTPKNIQYF	TGCGCCAGCAGGCCCCCAGGGACGCCCAAAAACATTCAGTACTTC
NA	TRBV3-1/TRBV3-2	TRBD2	TRBJ2-1	CASSQDIGGGSYNEQFF	TGTGCCAGCAGCCAAGATATTGGGGGAGGGTCCTACAATGAGCAGTTCTTC
NA	TRBV3-1/TRBV3-2	TRBD1	TRBJ2-7	CASSRTGREQYF	TGTGCCAGCAGCCGGACAGGGCGTGAGCAGTACTTC
once	TRBV2	NA	TRBJ1-2	CASSPGRGSGYTF	TGTGCCAGCAGTCCGGGGAGAGGGAGTGGCTACACCTTC
NA	TRBV6-1	NA	TRBJ2-7	CASSESQGTYEQYF	TGTGCCAGCAGTGAGAGTCAGGGGACCTACGAGCAGTACTTC
NA	TRBV12-3/TRBV12-4	NA	TRBJ1-3	CASKSDSGNTIYF	TGTGCCAGCAAAAGCGACTCTGGAAACACCATATATTTT
NA	TRBV7-9	NA	TRBJ1-2	CASSPAANYGYTF	TGTGCCAGCAGCCCAGCAGCTAACTATGGCTACACCTTC
NA	TRBV30	NA	TRBJ1-3	CAWTRGRSGNTIYF	TGTGCCTGGACGAGGGGCCGCTCTGGAAACACCATATATTTT
few	TRBV12-3/TRBV12-4	NA	TRBJ1-1	CASRNTNTEAFF	TGTGCCAGCAGGAATACGAACACTGAAGCTTTCTTT
NA	TRBV14	NA	TRBJ1-2	CASSQDLDDIYGYTF	TGTGCCAGCAGCCAAGATTTAGACGACATCTATGGCTACACCTTC
NA	TRBV15	TRBD1	TRBJ1-2	CATSRDRDRGPSNYGYTF	TGTGCCACCAGCAGAGACCGGGACAGGGGGCCATCTAACTATGGCTACACCTTC
once	TRBV27	NA	TRBJ1-2	CASSSTGTGVLGYTF	TGTGCCAGCAGTTCTACAGGGACCGGAGTGCTGGGCTACACCTTC
NA	TRBV19	NA	TRBJ2-7	CASSPGGAGGYEQYF	TGTGCCAGTAGTCCAGGGGGGGCCGGGGGCTACGAGCAGTACTTC
once	TRBV11-3	NA	TRBJ2-7	CASSLVHGPTYEQYF	TGTGCCAGCAGCTTAGTTCACGGACCTACCTACGAGCAGTACTTC
NA	TRBV14	TRBD1	TRBJ2-2	CASSQLVTGGFTGELFF	TGTGCCAGCAGCCAACTGGTGACAGGGGGTTTCACCGGGGAGCTGTTTTTT
once	TRBV5-1	NA	TRBJ1-2	CASSRGQYANYGYTF	TGCGCCAGCAGCAGAGGACAGTACGCCAACTATGGCTACACCTTC